Below, 27 T cell receptor beta chains from the same sample are listed, as sequenced in a study of cytomegalovirus exposure and HLA in healthy donors. A multiplex PCR was run with 60 Vbeta primers and 13 Jbeta primers. Sequencing was performed with immunoSEQ multiplex PCR; in TCRdb, only in-frame clones are kept and a portion is missing. The profile shows about 130,000 clones, 70% to 90% of them singletons. What was sequenced was PBMCs. The receptors derive from a boy aged 5-17 years in good health and CMV-seronegative.

The chain has TRBV7-8 and TRBJ2-7; possible D gene TRBD2, 6 bases. The CDR3 consists of 18 residues. Germline-derived CDR1 and CDR2 are SGHVS and FQNEAQ. V dropped 0 bases and J dropped 0 bases, with 18 bases sitting between them. CDR3 coding DNA: TGTGCCAGCAGCTTAGCTCGTCGTTCGGCGGGGAACTCCTACGAGCAGTACTTC. Its translation: CASSLARRSAGNSYEQYF.

This clone has ten or more counts. Distinct nucleotide sequences in the sample also encode this CDR3. This chain joins TRBV7-9 and TRBJ2-7; D ambiguous. Per germline, CDR1 SEHNR and CDR2 FQNEAQ (reference sequence). This CDR3 has 13 residues. V was trimmed by 5 bases and J by 1 base, leaving 9 bases between them. The CDR3 region has the DNA TGTGCCAGCAGCCTCCCCGGGTCCTACGAGCAGTACTTC. This codes for CASSLPGSYEQYF. The full variable domain, with the rest looked up from reference TRBV7-9 and TRBJ2-7, is DTGVSQNPRHKITKRGQNVTFRCDPISEHNRLYWYRQTLGQGPEFLTYFQNEAQLEKSRLLSDRFSAERPKGSFSTLEIQRTEQGDSAMYLCASSLPGSYEQYFGPGTRLTVT.

The genes are TRBV6-4 and TRBJ1-1; 7 nucleotides match TRBD1. The germline gives CDR1 MRHNA, CDR2 SNTAGT. This CDR3 is built from 13 residues. J lost 2 bases, V lost 10 bases, and 7 bases had no gene match. This chain's CDR3 is CATAQGVNTEAFF. The DNA for the CDR3 is TGTGCCACCGCCCAGGGGGTTAACACTGAAGCTTTCTTT.

V is TRBV21-1 and J is TRBJ1-5; the D call in the table, TRBD1, was not verified against the DNA. TRBV21-1 is given as a pseudogene. The CDR3 extends over 15 amino acids. In DNA form, the CDR3 reads TGTGCCAGCAGCAAGCGACAGGGGTGGAATCAGCCCCAGCATTTT. Its translation: CASSKRQGWNQPQHF.

V is TRBV25-1 and J is TRBJ1-6; TRBD1 agrees at 7 bases. CDR1 and CDR2 (germline): MGHDK, SYGVNS. This CDR3 comprises 15 residues. V gave up 6 bases and J gave up 7 bases; unmatched junction bases: 9. CDR3: CASRETTGTNSPLHF. In DNA form, the CDR3 reads TGTGCCAGCAGGGAAACGACAGGGACCAATTCACCCCTCCACTTT.

This chain joins TRBV4-2 and TRBJ2-2; D perhaps matches TRBD2 (7 bases). Per germline, CDR1 LGHNA and CDR2 YNFKEQ. Trimming pared 0 bases from V and 0 bases from J, leaving 11 bases between. The CDR3 is 17 amino acids. CDR3 region: CASSQEGGGANTGELFF. CDR3 DNA: TGTGCCAGCAGCCAAGAGGGGGGGGGCGCGAACACCGGGGAGCTGTTTTTT.

Here the CDR3 reads CASRTQGGNGSPLHF. CDR3 DNA sequence: TGTGCCAGCAGGACACAGGGGGGCAATGGGTCACCCCTCCACTTT. The genes are TRBV2 and TRBJ1-6; 8 bases align to TRBD1. Germline CDR1 reads SNHLY; CDR2 reads FYNNEI. CDR3 size: 15 residues. The J segment lost 10 bases and the V segment lost 6 bases, leaving 11 bases of the junction unmatched.

The chain has TRBV19 and TRBJ1-2; TRBD1 matches at 7 bases. Per the germline V gene, CDR1 is LNHDA and CDR2 is SQIVND (reference sequence). CDR3 length: 14 residues. V gave up 4 bases and J gave up 7 bases; unmatched junction bases: 9. The CDR3 bases are TGTGCCAGTAGTAGAAACAGGGGATCGGGTGGCTACACCTTC. Translation: CASSRNRGSGGYTF.

The V call is TRBV7-2, the J call TRBJ2-2; 9 bases are shared with TRBD2. This CDR3 region has 15 residues. The germline V gene has CDR1 SGHTA and CDR2 FQGNSA. Germline trimming cut 3 bases from V and 4 bases from J; bases unmatched to any gene: 3. CDR3 coding DNA: TGTGCCAGCAGCTTTCGACTAGCGGCCACCGGGGAGCTGTTTTTT. The encoded protein is CASSFRLAATGELFF.

The chain recombines TRBV27 with TRBJ1-2; 8 nucleotides align to TRBD1. This CDR3 has 14 residues. The V gene's germline CDR1 is MNHEY and CDR2 SMNVEV (reference sequence). J lost 4 bases, V lost 6 bases, and 7 bases had no gene match. CDR3 in DNA: TGTGCCAGCAGCCTCAGGGGGCCAGGCTATGGCTACACCTTC. Its translation is CASSLRGPGYGYTF.

This clone came up a few times. V and J are TRBV7-9 and TRBJ2-7; D is perhaps TRBD2 (6 bases). Trimming stripped 7 bases from V and 3 bases from J, with 19 bases between. This CDR3 comprises 15 residues. Germline lookup yields CDR1 SEHNR and CDR2 FQNEAQ (reference sequence). The CDR3 reads CASKSNAGPFYEQYF. The CDR3 region has the DNA TGTGCCAGCAAGAGTAACGCGGGACCGTTCTACGAGCAGTACTTC. Looking up the rest from reference TRBV7-9 and TRBJ2-7 gives the full variable domain: DTGVSQNPRHKITKRGQNVTFRCDPISEHNRLYWYRQTLGQGPEFLTYFQNEAQLEKSRLLSDRFSAERPKGSFSTLEIQRTEQGDSAMYLCASKSNAGPFYEQYFGPGTRLTVT.

The chain links TRBV11-3 to TRBJ2-1; no firm D call. Trimming cost V 3 bases and J 0 bases, with 6 bases left between them. The CDR3 length is 14 residues. Germline V gene lookup returns CDR1 SGHNT and CDR2 YENEEA. Here the CDR3 DNA reads TGTGCCAGCAGCTTTGATAGCTCCTACAATGAGCAGTTCTTC. Amino acid sequence: CASSFDSSYNEQFF.

A word on this clone: Additional DNA sequences in this sample encode the identical CDR3. The chain couples TRBV30 to TRBJ2-1, with a tentative D call TRBD2 (6 bases). This CDR3 contains 14 residues. V shed 3 bases and J shed 0 bases, with 9 bases lying between them. The germline V gene encodes CDR1 GTSNPN and CDR2 SVGIG (reference sequence). The CDR3 DNA reads TGTGCCTGGAGCGACGGGAGCTCCTACAATGAGCAGTTCTTC. As protein: CAWSDGSSYNEQFF.

The chain is built from TRBV7-3 and TRBJ2-5; 11 bases line up with TRBD2. Unmatched junction bases numbered 13, after V lost 2 bases and J lost 5 bases. The CDR3 spans 18 residues. Germline values: CDR1 SGHTA, CDR2 FQGTGA. For the CDR3, the DNA is TGTGCCAGCAGCTTAGGAGCCCTTAGCGGGAGGGGCGGGGAGACCCAGTACTTC. The encoded protein is CASSLGALSGRGGETQYF.

DNA of the CDR3: TGTGCCAGCAGTGACGGGGGGGCCGGGGAGCTGTTTTTT. Protein: CASSDGGAGELFF. This chain uses TRBV6-4 with TRBJ2-2; 7 bases map to TRBD2. The CDR3 runs to 13 residues. Germline trimming cut 2 bases from V and 6 bases from J; bases unmatched to any gene: 0. The germline gives CDR1 MRHNA, CDR2 SNTAGT.

The chain employs TRBV10-2 and TRBJ2-7; tentative D call: TRBD1 (5 bases). This CDR3 spans 13 amino acids. Between the trimmed V and J ends, which lost 3 bases and 4 bases, there was a span of 10 bases. Germline V gene sequence: CDR1 WSHSY, CDR2 SAAADI. The CDR3 reads CASSESDKYEQYF. The CDR3 DNA sequence: TGCGCCAGCAGTGAATCGGACAAGTACGAGCAGTACTTC.

V usage is TRBV12-5 and J usage is TRBJ1-3; no clear D gene. V gave up 7 bases and J gave up 1 base, with 8 bases separating them. Looked up from germline, CDR1 is LGHNT and CDR2 is FRNRAP. CDR3 size: 13 residues. The CDR3 spells CASVPDSGNTIYF. The CDR3, as DNA: TGTGCTAGTGTTCCAGATTCTGGAAACACCATATATTTT.

The chain is built from TRBV27 and TRBJ2-1; 13 bases match TRBD2. Germline V gene sequence: CDR1 MNHEY, CDR2 SMNVEV (reference sequence). With 5 bases clipped from V and 2 bases from J, the junction kept 3 bases outside the gene matches. The CDR3 covers 16 residues. Here the CDR3 reads CASSRLAGGPYNEQFF. Here the CDR3 DNA reads TGTGCCAGCAGTAGACTAGCGGGGGGACCCTACAATGAGCAGTTCTTC.

This sequence joins TRBV11-1 and TRBJ1-1; D possibly corresponds to TRBD1 (6 bases). The CDR3 sequence is 14 residues long. CDR1 and CDR2 (germline): SGHAT, FQDESV (reference sequence). The V and J ends lost 4 bases and 8 bases respectively, with 17 bases between them. The CDR3 coding sequence is TGTGCCAGCAGCTCCGGTGGCAGGGGTCTAGAAGCTTTCTTT. Its translation: CASSSGGRGLEAFF.

The V gene is TRBV2, the J gene TRBJ2-7; TRBD2 might be the D (6 bases). The CDR3 length is 15 residues. Germline CDR1 reads SNHLY; CDR2 reads FYNNEI. V lost 7 bases to trimming and J lost 0 bases, with 16 bases between them. In nucleotides, the CDR3 is TGTGCCAGCAAGTGGGAGGTCGCGAGCTCCTACGAGCAGTACTTC. Protein: CASKWEVASSYEQYF.

The chain links TRBV5-1 to TRBJ1-1; D is uncertain. CDR3 size: 13 residues. Germline values: CDR1 SGHRS, CDR2 YFSETQ. Trimming took off 1 base at V and 4 bases at J, with 8 bases between the two ends. In DNA form, the CDR3 reads TGCGCCAGCAGCTTGATAACAGCCACTGAAGCTTTCTTT. This codes for CASSLITATEAFF.

This chain joins TRBV9 and TRBJ1-5, with D possibly matching TRBD1 (6 bases). This CDR3 has 14 amino acids. The germline CDR1 and CDR2 sequences are SGDLS and YYNGEE. The germline V and J ends were trimmed by 7 bases and 1 base, with 12 bases remaining between them. The CDR3 bases are TGTGCCAGCGGGGACACGGAGAGCAATCAGCCCCAGCATTTT. It codes for CASGDTESNQPQHF.

This chain uses TRBV6-1 with TRBJ2-1, with TRBD2 as a possible D gene (6 bases). The germline CDR1 and CDR2 sequences are MNHNS and SASEGT. The V end was cut by 0 bases, the J end by 1 base, with 16 bases between. The CDR3 contains 18 residues. The DNA of the CDR3 is TGTGCCAGCAGTGAAGCCTTATTGGGACTGGGTTCCTACAATGAGCAGTTCTTC. Protein: CASSEALLGLGSYNEQFF.

The J gene is TRBJ2-3, the V gene TRBV9, with TRBD2 matching 7 bases. After removal of 4 bases from V and 0 bases from J, the junction contained 11 bases not matched to a gene. Germline V CDR1 and CDR2: SGDLS, YYNGEE. This CDR3 contains 17 residues. The CDR3 DNA sequence: TGTGCCAGCAGCTTAATCCAGGGACTACCTAGCACAGATACGCAGTATTTT. Its translation is CASSLIQGLPSTDTQYF.

CDR3 coding DNA: TGCGCCAGCAGTCAATCGATACTAGCGGGAGGGCCTCGGGAGCAGTACTTC. It encodes CASSQSILAGGPREQYF. This chain joins TRBV23-1 and TRBJ2-7; TRBD2 matches 13 bases. TRBV23-1 is annotated as an ORF whose role is uncertain. The CDR3 contains 17 residues. V was clipped by 0 bases and J by 7 bases; unmatched bases: 9.

V is TRBV5-1 and J is TRBJ2-1; tentatively, D is TRBD1 (5 bases). CDR3 length: 15 amino acids. Germline V gene lookup returns CDR1 SGHRS and CDR2 YFSETQ. Trimming pared 0 bases from V and 5 bases from J, leaving 12 bases between. Here the CDR3 DNA reads TGCGCCAGCAGCTTGGATCCAGGGCCCCACAATGAGCAGTTCTTC. Protein sequence: CASSLDPGPHNEQFF.

The chain recombines TRBV9 with TRBJ2-1; D is possibly TRBD2 (5 bases). The V gene lost 3 bases and the J gene lost 10 bases, with 14 bases spanning the gap. The CDR3 length is 13 residues. Germline V gene lookup returns CDR1 SGDLS and CDR2 YYNGEE. As DNA, the CDR3 is TGTGCCAGCAGCGGGCTAGCCCGAGAGGAGCAGTTCTTC. It codes for CASSGLAREEQFF.